This TCR beta chain was sequenced in a study of Ad26.COV2.S vaccination and SARS-CoV-2 variants. Across the whole study: By the intramuscular route, Ad26.COV2.S was given once, or twice 56 days apart.

Treatment denoted: 19 received Ad26.COV2.S at low or high dose, single or two shots; 5 received placebo; per-sample allocation not given. Sampling was performed 63 days after the first vaccine or placebo injection. Study findings and constraints: People given the vaccine had a wider spike-specific TCR breadth than placebo recipients did.

Clones were sequenced by immunoSEQ multiplex PCR, and TCRdb holds only the in-frame ones, with some missing. The sample carries some 480,000 clones, roughly 87% recorded once. There are a few counts of this clone. Its antigen is as yet unknown. The CDR3 covers 13 residues. Germline V CDR1 and CDR2: SGHRS, YFSETQ. V lost 1 base to trimming and J lost 3 bases, with 7 bases between them. Sequenced material: peripheral blood, taken in a trial of Ad26.COV2.S vaccine versus placebo. This receptor was obtained from a person between 18 and 65 years old who received the Ad26.COV2.S COVID-19 vaccine or a placebo. The chain is built from TRBV5-1 and TRBJ2-5; D remains ambiguous. The CDR3 DNA reads as TGCGCCAGCAGCTTGCTTTTTAAAGAGACCCAGTACTTC. It encodes CASSLLFKETQYF.